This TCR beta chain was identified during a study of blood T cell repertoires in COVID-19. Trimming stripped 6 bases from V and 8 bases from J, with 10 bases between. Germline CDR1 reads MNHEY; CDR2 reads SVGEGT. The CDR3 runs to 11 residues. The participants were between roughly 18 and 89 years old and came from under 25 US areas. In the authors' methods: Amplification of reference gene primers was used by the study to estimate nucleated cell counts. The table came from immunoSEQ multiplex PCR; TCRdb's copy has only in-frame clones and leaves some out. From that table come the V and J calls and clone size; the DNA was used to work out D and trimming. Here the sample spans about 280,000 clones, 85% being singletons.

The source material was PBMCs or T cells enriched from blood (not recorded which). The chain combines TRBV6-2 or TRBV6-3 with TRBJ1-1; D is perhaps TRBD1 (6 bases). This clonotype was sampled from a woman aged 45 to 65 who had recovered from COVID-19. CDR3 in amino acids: CASSSDREAFF. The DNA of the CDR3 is TGTGCCAGCAGCAGCGACAGGGAAGCTTTCTTT.